Below, 28 T cell receptor beta chains from the same sample are listed, as sequenced in a study of lymphopenia after photon versus proton radiotherapy. The repertoire was sequenced with immunoSEQ multiplex PCR; TCRdb's copy has only in-frame clones and lacks some. The sample has around 20,000 clones, around 90% seen once. The sequencing used peripheral blood, collected from a patient treated with proton-based radiotherapy. Receptors originate from a woman in her sixties or seventies with pancreatic cancer. Some clones in this sample may be carry-over from other donors' samples.

The V and J genes are TRBV27 and TRBJ2-2; D is uncertain. Trimming removed 1 base at V and 1 base at J, with 7 bases between. CDR1 is MNHEY, CDR2 SMNVEV, per germline (reference sequence). The CDR3 length is 15 residues. This CDR3 is CASSLYGGNTGELFF. The CDR3 nucleotides read TGTGCCAGCAGTTTATACGGCGGGAACACCGGGGAGCTGTTTTTT.

The chain recombines TRBV2 with TRBJ1-4; the D gene is possibly TRBD1 (5 bases). Trimming removed 6 bases from V and 2 bases from J, with 10 bases in between. The CDR3 consists of 14 residues. Germline CDR1 and CDR2: SNHLY and FYNNEI. CDR3 region: CASRPRETNEKLFF. Here the CDR3 DNA reads TGTGCCAGCAGACCCAGGGAGACTAATGAAAAACTGTTTTTT.

J is TRBJ2-2 and V is TRBV7-2; 11 bases fit TRBD1. The CDR3 covers 16 residues. Looked up from germline, CDR1 is SGHTA and CDR2 is FQGNSA. The V and J ends lost 1 base and 9 bases, in that order; junction bases with no gene match: 7. For the CDR3, the DNA is TGTGCCAGCAGCTTAGATTCGGGACAGGGGGTGAGGGAGCTGTTTTTT. It yields the protein CASSLDSGQGVRELFF. Based on the CDR3 plus reference TRBV7-2 and TRBJ2-2, the full variable domain is GAGVSQSPSNKVTEKGKDVELRCDPISGHTALYWYRQSLGQGLEFLIYFQGNSAPDKSGLPSDRFSAERTGGSVSTLTIQRTQQEDSAVYLCASSLDSGQGVRELFFGEGSRLTVL.

The chain joins TRBV13 to TRBJ1-1, with 9 nucleotides matching TRBD1. After removal of 3 bases from V and 2 bases from J, the junction contained 4 bases not matched to a gene. CDR3 length: 15 residues. Germline CDR1 and CDR2: PRHDT and FYEKMQ (reference sequence). CDR3 residues: CASSLGTGPNTEAFF. The CDR3 DNA reads as TGTGCCAGCAGCTTGGGGACAGGGCCAAACACTGAAGCTTTCTTT.

This sequence joins TRBV11-2 and TRBJ2-4; D perhaps matches TRBD2 (5 bases). Trimming took 0 bases from V and 0 from J, leaving 9 bases between them. Germline CDR1 reads SGHAT; CDR2 reads FQNNGV. The CDR3 extends over 16 amino acids. DNA for the CDR3: TGTGCCAGCAGCTTAGATAGCGCCTTAGCCAAAAACATTCAGTACTTC. Its translation is CASSLDSALAKNIQYF.

The chain carries TRBV29-1 and TRBJ2-3, with TRBD2 matching over 10 bases. The germline CDR1 and CDR2 sequences are SQVTM and ANQGSEA. This CDR3 region has 17 residues. J gave up 0 bases and V 5 bases, and 11 bases lay outside the gene matches. This CDR3 is CSVPRTSGTTSTDTQYF. The CDR3 region has the DNA TGCAGCGTTCCGCGAACTAGCGGGACTACTAGCACAGATACGCAGTATTTT.

V usage is TRBV7-9 and J usage is TRBJ1-2; the D gene is possibly TRBD1 (5 bases). The CDR3 contains 13 residues. Germline V CDR1 and CDR2: SEHNR, FQNEAQ (reference sequence). Trimming removed 2 bases from V and 8 bases from J, with 12 bases in between. Written as DNA, the CDR3 is TGTGCCAGCAGCTTATCGGCAGGGAACGGCTACACCTTC. Protein sequence: CASSLSAGNGYTF.

This clone was recorded once. The chain carries TRBV19 and TRBJ2-3, with 14 bases aligning to TRBD2. The V gene's germline CDR1 is LNHDA and CDR2 SQIVND (reference sequence). With 3 bases clipped from V and 6 bases from J, the junction kept 11 bases outside the gene matches. The CDR3 spans 18 residues. CDR3 bases: TGTGCCAGTAGTATTCAGGGTTTGGGACTAGCGGGAGCTGATACGCAGTATTTT. This gives the protein CASSIQGLGLAGADTQYF.

CDR3 region: CAISDAQSSNYGYTF. CDR3 bases: TGTGCCATCAGTGATGCGCAATCTTCTAACTATGGCTACACCTTC. The genes are TRBV10-3 and TRBJ1-2; D gene uncertain. V lost 3 bases and J 0 bases, leaving 11 bases between the germline ends. The CDR3 extends over 15 amino acids. In germline, CDR1 is ENHRY, CDR2 SYGVKD.

V is TRBV6-1 and J is TRBJ2-7; 12 nucleotides agree with TRBD2. In germline, CDR1 is MNHNS, CDR2 SASEGT. The CDR3 length is 16 residues. Trimming took 3 bases from V and 5 from J; bases not matched to a gene: 8. CDR3 nucleotide sequence: TGTGCCAGCAGTGAGGCTAGCGGGAGGGCAAAGCACGAGCAGTACTTC. Translated, it gives CASSEASGRAKHEQYF.

This chain uses TRBV6-6 with TRBJ1-2; TRBD1 might be the D (5 bases). The CDR3 is 13 residues long. CDR1 is MNHNY and CDR2 is SVGAGI in the germline V gene (reference sequence). The V end lost 5 bases, the J end lost 6 bases, and 13 bases lay between the germline ends. The CDR3 region is CASSAGSPHGYTF. CDR3 nucleotides: TGTGCCAGCAGTGCAGGGAGCCCCCATGGCTACACCTTC.

This clone appeared a single time. This chain joins TRBV11-2 and TRBJ2-7; TRBD1 aligns across 8 bases. The trim removed 4 bases at V and 7 bases at J, leaving 9 bases unmatched. The CDR3 sequence is 14 residues long. Germline lookup yields CDR1 SGHAT and CDR2 FQNNGV. The CDR3 region has the DNA TGTGCCAGCAGCTACCAGGGGGCCCAAGGGGAGCAGTACTTC. This encodes CASSYQGAQGEQYF.

V and J are TRBV6-1 and TRBJ1-1, with D possibly being TRBD1 (5 bases). Germline loops: CDR1 MNHNS, CDR2 SASEGT. The CDR3 extends over 15 amino acids. Trimming took off 5 bases at V and 1 base at J, with 14 bases between the two ends. CDR3 DNA: TGTGCCAGCAGTCAAATGGGGACGGGGAACACTGAAGCTTTCTTT. It is translated as CASSQMGTGNTEAFF.

The chain couples TRBV10-3 to TRBJ2-5; 7 bases are shared with TRBD1. The CDR3 spans 16 residues. J lost 3 bases, V lost 5 bases, and 12 bases had no gene match. Germline CDR1 reads ENHRY; CDR2 reads SYGVKD. The CDR3 DNA is TGTGCCATCAGTACCCCCTCCACAGGGGTGGAAGAGACCCAGTACTTC. It encodes CAISTPSTGVEETQYF.

V is TRBV19 and J is TRBJ1-5; the D gene is possibly TRBD1 (5 bases). This CDR3 is 15 amino acids long. Trimming took off 1 base at V and 2 bases at J, with 9 bases between the two ends. Germline-derived CDR1 and CDR2 are LNHDA and SQIVND (reference sequence). The CDR3 coding sequence is TGTGCCAGTAGTATAGTTCTGACAGGCAATCAGCCCCAGCATTTT. It is translated as CASSIVLTGNQPQHF.

The chain links TRBV5-1 to TRBJ1-2; D gene uncertain. Trimming left V 0 bases short and J 4 bases short, with 10 bases between. The CDR3 has 14 residues. Germline V gene lookup returns CDR1 SGHRS and CDR2 YFSETQ. The CDR3 sequence: CASSLALVGYGYTF. The CDR3 DNA is TGCGCCAGCAGCTTGGCCTTGGTGGGCTATGGCTACACCTTC.

This chain joins TRBV28 and TRBJ2-5, with 11 bases aligning to TRBD1. The CDR3 contains 14 residues. Germline CDR1 MDHEN, CDR2 SYDVKM. V was pared by 8 bases and J by 5 bases, with 7 bases of the junction left unmatched. This chain's CDR3 is CASGTGGIEETQYF. CDR3 DNA sequence: TGTGCCAGCGGGACAGGGGGGATTGAGGAGACCCAGTACTTC.

The V and J genes are TRBV28 and TRBJ2-5, with 7 bases fitting TRBD1. This CDR3 has 12 amino acids. After removal of 5 bases from V and 4 bases from J, the junction contained 1 base not matched to a gene. Per germline, CDR1 MDHEN and CDR2 SYDVKM. In nucleotides, the CDR3 is TGTGCCAGCAGTAAGGGGGCAGAGACCCAGTACTTC. This gives the protein CASSKGAETQYF. The full variable domain, rest sourced from reference TRBV28 and TRBJ2-5, is DVKVTQSSRYLVKRTGEKVFLECVQDMDHENMFWYRQDPGLGLRLIYFSYDVKMKEKGDIPEGYSVSREKKERFSLILESASTNQTSMYLCASSKGAETQYFGPGTRLLVL.

The chain employs TRBV7-2 and TRBJ1-5, with 7 bases aligning to TRBD1. Germline V gene lookup returns CDR1 SGHTA and CDR2 FQGNSA. The V and J ends lost 5 bases and 3 bases, in that order; junction bases with no gene match: 10. The CDR3 consists of 16 residues. The CDR3 nucleotides are TGTGCCAGCAGCCCAGAGACAGGGAGGTACAATCAGCCCCAGCATTTT. This codes for CASSPETGRYNQPQHF.

The table lists this clone with a count of one. The rearrangement links TRBV18 to TRBJ1-3, with 8 bases lining up with TRBD1. V gave up 3 bases and J gave up 0 bases; unmatched junction bases: 4. This CDR3 is 16 amino acids long. Germline values: CDR1 KGHSH, CDR2 LQKENI. The CDR3 DNA sequence: TGTGCCAGCTCACCCGGACAGGGCCCCTCTGGAAACACCATATATTTT. Protein: CASSPGQGPSGNTIYF.

V usage is TRBV25-1 and J usage is TRBJ1-4; TRBD1 agrees at 9 bases. Germline V CDR1 and CDR2: MGHDK, SYGVNS. The CDR3 has 14 amino acids. Germline trimming cut 7 bases from V and 6 bases from J; bases unmatched to any gene: 6. CDR3 in amino acids: CASNQQGADEKLFF. CDR3 coding DNA: TGTGCCAGCAATCAACAGGGGGCTGATGAAAAACTGTTTTTT. Filled out from reference TRBV25-1 and TRBJ1-4, the complete variable domain reads EADIYQTPRYLVIGTGKKITLECSQTMGHDKMYWYQQDPGMELHLIHYSYGVNSTEKGDLSSESTVSRIRTEHFPLTLESARPSHTSQYLCASNQQGADEKLFFGSGTQLSVL.

This clone was counted a few times. The chain links TRBV5-8 to TRBJ2-4; D is possibly TRBD1 (5 bases). The CDR3 has 14 residues. CDR1 and CDR2 (germline): SGHTS, YDEGEE. V lost 1 base to trimming and J lost 9 bases, with 14 bases between them. The CDR3 protein is CASSLTGGLGIQYF. The CDR3 DNA reads TGTGCCAGCAGCTTGACAGGCGGCCTGGGCATTCAGTACTTC. The complete variable domain, with remaining parts taken from reference TRBV5-8 and TRBJ2-4, reads EAGVTQSPTHLIKTRGQQATLRCSPISGHTSVYWYQQALGLGLQFLLWYDEGEERNRGNFPPRFSGRQFPNYSSELNVNALELEDSALYLCASSLTGGLGIQYFGAGTRLSVL.

This clone was recorded once. The V call is TRBV19, the J call TRBJ1-1; D call uncertain. The CDR3 extends over 11 amino acids. Germline loops: CDR1 LNHDA, CDR2 SQIVND (reference sequence). The ends were cut back, 10 bases at V and 3 bases at J, with 9 bases in the middle. CDR3 in amino acids: CATYRDTEAFF. The CDR3 nucleotides read TGTGCCACCTACCGGGACACTGAAGCTTTCTTT.

This chain joins TRBV5-1 and TRBJ2-5; D gene unclear. V lost 0 bases and J 5 bases, leaving 8 bases between the germline ends. The CDR3 contains 13 residues. The germline V gene encodes CDR1 SGHRS and CDR2 YFSETQ. The chain's CDR3 is CASSLATEETQYF. Written as DNA, the CDR3 is TGCGCCAGCAGCTTGGCCACCGAGGAGACCCAGTACTTC.

The rearrangement uses TRBV7-2 and TRBJ2-3; a possible D gene is TRBD2 (6 bases). Per germline, CDR1 SGHTA and CDR2 FQGNSA. The length of the CDR3 is 15 residues. Trimming left V 4 bases short and J 5 bases short, with 16 bases between. CDR3 residues: CASSSPRTSLDTQYF. In nucleotides, the CDR3 is TGTGCCAGCAGCTCCCCCCGAACTAGCTTAGATACGCAGTATTTT. The full variable domain, with the rest looked up from reference TRBV7-2 and TRBJ2-3, is GAGVSQSPSNKVTEKGKDVELRCDPISGHTALYWYRQSLGQGLEFLIYFQGNSAPDKSGLPSDRFSAERTGGSVSTLTIQRTQQEDSAVYLCASSSPRTSLDTQYFGPGTRLTVL.

The chain is built from TRBV30 and TRBJ2-3; 10 bases agree with TRBD2. J gave up 7 bases and V 1 base, and 11 bases lay outside the gene matches. Germline CDR1 reads GTSNPN; CDR2 reads SVGIG (reference sequence). There are 16 residues in the CDR3. CDR3 sequence: CAWSALGLAERYTQYF. The CDR3 coding sequence is TGTGCCTGGAGTGCCCTAGGACTAGCGGAGAGGTATACGCAGTATTTT.

In this sample, this clone turned up a few times. The rearrangement links TRBV10-1 to TRBJ2-7; D not certain. The CDR3 extends over 13 amino acids. Germline V gene lookup returns CDR1 WNHNN and CDR2 SYGVQD (reference sequence). Deletions cut 0 bases from V and 7 bases from J, with 10 bases between. The CDR3 DNA is TGCGCCAGCAGTGAGTCGCCTCGCAGGGAGCAGTACTTC. This sequence encodes CASSESPRREQYF.

The chain has TRBV29-1 and TRBJ2-7; 8 bases line up with TRBD2. The CDR3 contains 17 residues. The germline V gene has CDR1 SQVTM and CDR2 ANQGSEA. V was clipped by 4 bases and J by 0 bases; unmatched bases: 14. The DNA of the CDR3 is TGCAGCGTTGCGCCCTATCAGCGGGAGCGAAACTCCTACGAGCAGTACTTC. Residues: CSVAPYQRERNSYEQYF.